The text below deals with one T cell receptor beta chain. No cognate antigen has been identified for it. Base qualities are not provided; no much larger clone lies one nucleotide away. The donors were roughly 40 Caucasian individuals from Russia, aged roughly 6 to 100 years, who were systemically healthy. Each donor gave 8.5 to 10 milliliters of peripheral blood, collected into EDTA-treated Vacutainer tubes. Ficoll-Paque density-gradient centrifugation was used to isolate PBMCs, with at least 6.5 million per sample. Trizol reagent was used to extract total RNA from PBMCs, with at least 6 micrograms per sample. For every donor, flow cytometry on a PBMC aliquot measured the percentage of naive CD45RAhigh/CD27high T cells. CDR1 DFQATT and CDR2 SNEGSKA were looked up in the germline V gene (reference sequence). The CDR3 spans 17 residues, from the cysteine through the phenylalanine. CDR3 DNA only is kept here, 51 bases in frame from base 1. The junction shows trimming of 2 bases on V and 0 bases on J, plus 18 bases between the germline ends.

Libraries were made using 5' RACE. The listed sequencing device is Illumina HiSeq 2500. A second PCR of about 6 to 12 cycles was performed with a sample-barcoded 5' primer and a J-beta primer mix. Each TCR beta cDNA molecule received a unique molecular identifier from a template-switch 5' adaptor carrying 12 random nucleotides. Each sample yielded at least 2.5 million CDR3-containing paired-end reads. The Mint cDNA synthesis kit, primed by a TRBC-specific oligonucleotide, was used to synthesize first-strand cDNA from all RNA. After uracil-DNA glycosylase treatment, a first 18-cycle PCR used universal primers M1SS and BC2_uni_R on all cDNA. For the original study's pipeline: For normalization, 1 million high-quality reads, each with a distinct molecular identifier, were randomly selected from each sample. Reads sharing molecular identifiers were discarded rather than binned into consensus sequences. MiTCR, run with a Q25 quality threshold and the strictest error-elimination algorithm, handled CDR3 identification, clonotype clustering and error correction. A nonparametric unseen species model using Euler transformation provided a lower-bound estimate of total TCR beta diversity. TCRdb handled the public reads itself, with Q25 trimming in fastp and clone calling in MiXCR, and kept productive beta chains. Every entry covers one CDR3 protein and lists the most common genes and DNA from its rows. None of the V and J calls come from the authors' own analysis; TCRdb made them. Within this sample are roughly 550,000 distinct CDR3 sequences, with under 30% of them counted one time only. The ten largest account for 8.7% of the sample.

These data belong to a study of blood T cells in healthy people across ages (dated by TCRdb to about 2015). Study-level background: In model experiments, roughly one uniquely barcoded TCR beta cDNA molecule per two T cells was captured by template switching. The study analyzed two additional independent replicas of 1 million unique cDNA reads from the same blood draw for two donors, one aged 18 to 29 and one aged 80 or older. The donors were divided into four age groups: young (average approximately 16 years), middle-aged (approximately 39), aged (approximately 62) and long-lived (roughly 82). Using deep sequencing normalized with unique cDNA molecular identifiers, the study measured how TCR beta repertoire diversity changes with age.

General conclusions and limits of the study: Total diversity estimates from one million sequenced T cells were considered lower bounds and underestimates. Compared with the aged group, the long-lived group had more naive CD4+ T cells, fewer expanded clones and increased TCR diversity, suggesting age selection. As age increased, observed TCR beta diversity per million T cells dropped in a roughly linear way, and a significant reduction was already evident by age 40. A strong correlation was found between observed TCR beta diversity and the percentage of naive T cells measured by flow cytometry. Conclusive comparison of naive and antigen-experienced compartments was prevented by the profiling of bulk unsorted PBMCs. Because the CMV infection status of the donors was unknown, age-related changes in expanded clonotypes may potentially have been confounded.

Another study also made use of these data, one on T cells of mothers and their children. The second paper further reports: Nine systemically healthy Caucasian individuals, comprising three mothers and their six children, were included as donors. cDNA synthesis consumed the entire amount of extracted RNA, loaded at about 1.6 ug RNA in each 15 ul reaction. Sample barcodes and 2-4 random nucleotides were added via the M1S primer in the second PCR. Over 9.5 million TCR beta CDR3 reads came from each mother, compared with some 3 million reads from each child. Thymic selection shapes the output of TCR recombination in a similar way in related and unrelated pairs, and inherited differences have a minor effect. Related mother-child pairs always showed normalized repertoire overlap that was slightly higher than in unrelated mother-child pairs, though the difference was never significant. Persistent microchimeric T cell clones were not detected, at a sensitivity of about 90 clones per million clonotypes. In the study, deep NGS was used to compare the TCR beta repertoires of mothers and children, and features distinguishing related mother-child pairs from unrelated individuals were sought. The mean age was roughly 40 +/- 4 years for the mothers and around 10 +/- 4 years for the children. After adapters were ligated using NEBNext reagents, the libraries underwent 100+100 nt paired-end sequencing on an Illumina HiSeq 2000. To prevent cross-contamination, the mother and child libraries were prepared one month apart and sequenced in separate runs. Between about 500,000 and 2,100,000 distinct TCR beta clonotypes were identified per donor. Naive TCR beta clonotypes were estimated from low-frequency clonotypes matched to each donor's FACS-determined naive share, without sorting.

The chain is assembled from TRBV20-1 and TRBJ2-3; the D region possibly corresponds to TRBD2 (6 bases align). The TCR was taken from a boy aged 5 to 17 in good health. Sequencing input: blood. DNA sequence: TGCAGTGCTAGACCTCGGGGCCGCGGAGGGAGCACAGATACGCAGTATTTT. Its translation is CSARPRGRGGSTDTQYF.